These T cell receptor beta chains were read from a single sample in a study of shared clonotypes between healthy human individuals. Libraries were prepared by immunoSEQ multiplex PCR; TCRdb keeps only in-frame clonotypes and omits some of them. Among about 1 million clones listed, 65% to 80% were seen once. The specimen sequenced was memory CD4+ T cells sorted from blood. All receptors derive from a man between 18 and 29 years old in good health. Each CDR3 is given with its conserved first and last residue. A clone size is listed for some rows: how often the clone was seen (once, few, many), or a class if it is expanded.

>14|TRBV6-6|NA|TRBJ1-5
CASSYLGGNQPQHF
>14|TRBV5-1|NA|TRBJ1-5
CASSATGDGQPQHF
>11|TRBV20-1|NA|TRBJ1-1
CSASGQSEAFF
>12|TRBV28|NA|TRBJ1-2
CASSLARAGYTF
>16|TRBV4-1|few|TRBJ1-1
CASSLLHRGTNTEAFF
>17|TRBV6-1|NA|TRBJ1-1
CASSEALRGQTNTEAFF
>13|TRBV10-3|NA|NA
CAISLDGSYEQYF
>15|TRBV5-1|NA|TRBJ2-3
CASSMERGPRDTQYF
>13|TRBV5-4|NA|TRBJ1-2
CASSTRTGYGYTF
>14|TRBV5-6|NA|TRBJ1-2
CASSFIEANYGYTF
>17|TRBV4-1|NA|TRBJ2-7
CASSQAGRRIIPYEQYF
>16|TRBV19|once|TRBJ2-5
CASSILITGGRETQYF
>15|TRBV28|NA|TRBJ2-2
CASSSWTANTGELFF
>14|TRBV27|once|TRBJ2-7
CASSLYYGVYEQYF
>15|TRBV5-1|NA|TRBJ1-1
CACRQGATMNTEAFF
>16|TRBV5-1|few|TRBJ1-3
CASSLGTVNSGNTIYF
>15|TRBV30|NA|TRBJ2-7
CAWSVQGRKGYEQYF
>17|TRBV7-6|NA|TRBJ2-1
CASSLLAGEGSYNEQFF
>15|TRBV30|few|TRBJ1-1
CAWQPSGRPNTEAFF
>17|TRBV7-8|NA|TRBJ2-3
CASSLEYGHPSTDTQYF
>13|TRBV18|NA|TRBJ1-1
CASSQTGGTEAFF
>16|TRBV10-3|few|TRBJ1-5
CAISESGGQKNQPQHF
>17|TRBV4-2|NA|TRBJ2-1
CASSQDAGGSSYNEQFF
>15|TRBV28|NA|TRBJ1-6
CASTTGERRSSPLHF
>13|TRBV10-2|NA|TRBJ2-7
CASTTDRGYEQYF
>13|TRBV27|NA|TRBJ2-3
CASSLPGADTQYF
>16|TRBV19|NA|TRBJ1-5
CASSQGQAGGNQPQHF
>12|TRBV25-1|NA|TRBJ1-1
CASSELAGEAFF
>14|TRBV5-4|NA|TRBJ2-5
CASSSGFREETRYF
>15|TRBV7-2|NA|TRBJ2-5
CASSLRPQGGETQYF
>18|TRBV15|once|TRBJ1-1
CATSSLRDPKAMATEAFF
>15|TRBV29-1|NA|TRBJ2-7
CSVEDPAGRTYEQYF
>16|TRBV6-5|NA|TRBJ2-2
CASSYGAGGPTGELFF
>13|TRBV25-1|NA|TRBJ2-5
CASTQGLPETQYF
>15|TRBV4-2|NA|TRBJ2-1
CASSPIASGGNEQFF
>13|TRBV18|NA|TRBJ2-5
CASSPGLAETQYF
>12|TRBV11-1|NA|TRBJ2-3
CASSIRGDTQYF
>15|TRBV7-9|few|TRBJ1-6
CASSNPTGAISPLHF
>15|TRBV19|NA|TRBJ1-2
CASSIDGKGGYGYTF
>13|TRBV7-2|NA|TRBJ2-7
CASSLSGGTQQYF
>13|TRBV30|few|TRBJ1-1
CAWTRQGNTEAFF
>14|TRBV2|NA|TRBJ2-5
CASSVLQRGETQYF
>16|TRBV18|NA|TRBJ1-3
CASSRGHPNNGNTIYF
>17|TRBV5-1|many|TRBJ2-3
CASSALPSGGVTDTQYF
>15|TRBV9|NA|TRBJ1-5
CASSAGIRSNQPQHF
>15|TRBV30|NA|TRBJ1-4
CAWSLIDRTNEKLFF
>16|TRBV6-5|NA|TRBJ1-6
CASSSRFGGGNSPLHF
>15|TRBV9|NA|TRBJ1-2
CASSVEQEAYYGYTF
>12|TRBV7-2|NA|TRBJ1-3
CASSFSGNTIYF
>14|TRBV18|few|TRBJ2-5
CASSPPGGKETQYF
>15|TRBV9|NA|TRBJ2-7
CASSPVGTTTTEQYF
>13|TRBV27|NA|TRBJ1-2
CASRWTGHYGYTF
>14|TRBV6-6|few|TRBJ2-5
CASSYGSNQETQYF
>15|TRBV18|NA|TRBJ1-2
CASSPGTDRAQGYTF
>13|TRBV19|NA|TRBJ2-7
CASSMERVGEQYF
>13|TRBV2|NA|TRBJ1-5
CATSGGGGQPQHF